One and the same sample provided the 21 T cell receptor beta chains below, sequenced in a study of blood T cell repertoires in COVID-19. Method: immunoSEQ multiplex PCR; TCRdb's copy keeps in-frame clones and lacks some. The sample has some 94,000 clones; around nine tenths are singletons. The sequenced sample consisted of peripheral blood. The source is a human donor in a cohort sampled during active COVID-19.

This clone is a singleton in its sample. This sequence joins TRBV28 and TRBJ1-1; D possibly corresponds to TRBD1 (6 bases). CDR1 MDHEN and CDR2 SYDVKM come from the germline V gene. The CDR3 has 17 amino acids. The germline V and J ends were trimmed by 3 bases and 5 bases, with 22 bases remaining between them. The CDR3 bases are TGTGCCAGCAGTTTGGTCACCCTCAACAGGGTTGGGACTGAAGCTTTCTTT. It is translated as CASSLVTLNRVGTEAFF.

V gene TRBV6-2 or TRBV6-3 combines with J gene TRBJ2-1, with 10 bases matching TRBD1. The germline CDR1 and CDR2 sequences are MNHEY and SVGEGT. With 5 bases clipped from V and 6 bases from J, the junction kept 7 bases outside the gene matches. This CDR3 has 15 amino acids. The CDR3 region is CASSHRDRGVNEQFF. The CDR3 DNA follows: TGTGCCAGCAGTCACCGGGACAGGGGAGTCAATGAGCAGTTCTTC.

The chain employs TRBV18 and TRBJ2-7, with TRBD1 matching 7 bases. The CDR3 sequence is 14 residues long. Germline V gene data show CDR1 as KGHSH and CDR2 as LQKENI. V lost 6 bases to trimming and J lost 2 bases; unmatched junction nucleotides: 7. This CDR3 reads CASSTGTATYEQYF. The DNA of the CDR3 is TGTGCCAGCTCGACCGGGACAGCTACCTACGAGCAGTACTTC.

V and J are TRBV3-1 (or the pseudogene TRBV3-2) and TRBJ1-1; D ambiguous. CDR1 and CDR2 (germline): LGHDT, YNNKEL (reference sequence). Trimming removed 5 bases from V and 1 base from J, with 11 bases in between. This CDR3 has 14 residues. CDR3 DNA sequence: TGTGCCAGCAGCGCCGCCGGTTCGAACACTGAAGCTTTCTTT. Its protein product is CASSAAGSNTEAFF.

The rearrangement links TRBV9 to TRBJ2-3; 9 bases line up with TRBD2. V gave up 4 bases and J gave up 0 bases; unmatched junction bases: 6. The CDR3 is 16 residues long. Germline values: CDR1 SGDLS, CDR2 YYNGEE. CDR3 sequence: CASSILAGASTDTQYF. CDR3 DNA: TGTGCCAGCAGCATCTTAGCGGGGGCCAGCACAGATACGCAGTATTTT.

This chain connects TRBV7-6 to TRBJ2-5; TRBD1 agrees at 8 bases. Trimming took 5 bases from V and 5 from J; bases not matched to a gene: 10. Per germline, CDR1 SGHVS and CDR2 FNYEAQ. This CDR3 contains 15 residues. The CDR3 protein is CASSTIWDRTETQYF. The CDR3 region has the DNA TGTGCCAGCAGCACCATATGGGACAGGACGGAGACCCAGTACTTC. Based on the CDR3 plus reference TRBV7-6 and TRBJ2-5, the full variable domain is GAGVSQSPRYKVTKRGQDVALRCDPISGHVSLYWYRQALGQGPEFLTYFNYEAQQDKSGLPNDRFSAERPEGSISTLTIQRTEQRDSAMYRCASSTIWDRTETQYFGPGTRLLVL.

The rearrangement links TRBV6-5 to TRBJ1-6; the D is unclear. Germline CDR1 MNHEY, CDR2 SVGAGI. The ends were cut back, 2 bases at V and 8 bases at J, with 10 bases in the middle. This CDR3 comprises 14 residues. As DNA, the CDR3 is TGTGCCAGCAGTTACGTGGGGAGGGATTCACCCCTCCACTTT. It is translated as CASSYVGRDSPLHF.

The CDR3: CASSLGPWGVTISPLHF. In DNA form, the CDR3 reads TGTGCCAGCAGCTTGGGCCCGTGGGGGGTCACGATCTCACCCCTCCACTTT. This chain uses TRBV5-6 with TRBJ1-6; possibly TRBD1 for D (5 bases). CDR3 length equals 17 residues. CDR1 and CDR2 (germline): SGHDT, YYEEEE. V was cut by 0 bases and J by 10 bases, with 20 bases left in between.

This clone has more than one count but fewer than ten. This chain uses TRBV4-1 with TRBJ2-7, with 9 positions matching TRBD1. Germline CDR1 is MGHRA and CDR2 is YSYEKL. CDR3 length equals 14 residues. V was pared by 5 bases and J by 3 bases, with 5 bases of the junction left unmatched. The CDR3 region has the DNA TGCGCCAGCAGCTTCCGACAGGGGGTCTACGAGCAGTACTTC. Translated, it gives CASSFRQGVYEQYF.

The chain carries TRBV20-1 and TRBJ2-7, with a tentative D call TRBD1 (5 bases). Between the trimmed V and J ends, which lost 6 bases and 6 bases, there was a span of 24 bases. The CDR3 extends over 15 amino acids. Germline V gene data show CDR1 as DFQATT and CDR2 as SNEGSKA (reference sequence). This CDR3 is CSASAALRGLVEQYF. Here the CDR3 DNA reads TGCAGTGCCAGTGCCGCTCTTAGGGGCCTGGTCGAGCAGTACTTC.

The genes are TRBV23-1 and TRBJ2-7, with D unresolved. TRBV23-1 qualifies as an ORF whose function is uncertain. V was pared by 10 bases and J by 4 bases, with 8 bases between. This CDR3 spans 10 amino acids. CDR3 nucleotides: TGCGCCACTCGAACTTACGAGCAGTACTTC. It translates to CATRTYEQYF.

The chain links TRBV4-1 to TRBJ2-3, with TRBD2 matching 12 bases. The CDR3 length is 17 residues. J lost 3 bases, V lost 1 base, and 5 bases had no gene match. CDR1 is MGHRA and CDR2 is YSYEKL in the germline V gene. The CDR3 DNA reads TGCGCCAGCAGCCAAGGCACGGGACTAGCGGGTACAGATACGCAGTATTTT. Amino acids: CASSQGTGLAGTDTQYF.

This clone was seen a few times. CDR3 nucleotides: TGTGCCAGTAGCATGACAGGAGACTCCTACGAGCAGTACTTC. This encodes CASSMTGDSYEQYF. This sequence joins TRBV19 and TRBJ2-7; D is perhaps TRBD1 (6 bases). The CDR3 extends over 14 amino acids. Germline loops: CDR1 LNHDA, CDR2 SQIVND (reference sequence). The V end was cut by 6 bases, the J end by 0 bases, with 12 bases between.

This clone was seen a few times. V is TRBV28 and J is TRBJ1-5; weak D call: TRBD1 (6 bases). Germline V gene lookup returns CDR1 MDHEN and CDR2 SYDVKM. The length of the CDR3 is 15 residues. Trimming cost V 6 bases and J 2 bases, with 14 bases left between them. CDR3 loop: CASSMTGRGNQPQHF. DNA for the CDR3: TGTGCCAGCAGCATGACAGGTAGGGGCAATCAGCCCCAGCATTTT.

This rearrangement joins TRBV5-1 to TRBJ2-5; TRBD2 might be the D (5 bases). Trimming removed 0 bases at V and 2 bases at J, with 5 bases between. From germline, CDR1 is SGHRS and CDR2 YFSETQ. The CDR3 covers 13 residues. CDR3 protein: CASSLGLQETQYF. CDR3 sequence (DNA): TGCGCCAGCAGCTTGGGACTACAAGAGACCCAGTACTTC. Based on the CDR3 plus reference TRBV5-1 and TRBJ2-5, the full variable domain is KAGVTQTPRYLIKTRGQQVTLSCSPISGHRSVSWYQQTPGQGLQFLFEYFSETQRNKGNFPGRFSGRQFSNSRSEMNVSTLELGDSALYLCASSLGLQETQYFGPGTRLLVL.

This clone has only a few counts. The chain links TRBV7-9 to TRBJ2-7; 9 nucleotides match TRBD2. In germline, CDR1 is SEHNR, CDR2 FQNEAQ (reference sequence). The CDR3 is 14 amino acids. Trimming cost V 5 bases and J 5 bases; bases outside gene matches: 7. This CDR3 is CASSRKAGGHEQYF. DNA for the CDR3: TGTGCCAGCAGCCGAAAAGCGGGAGGTCACGAGCAGTACTTC.

The chain recombines TRBV2 with TRBJ2-1; D is perhaps TRBD1 (5 bases). This CDR3 contains 12 residues. Germline-derived CDR1 and CDR2 are SNHLY and FYNNEI. V shed 4 bases and J shed 8 bases, with 9 bases lying between them. Here the CDR3 DNA reads TGTGCCAGCAGTGCAGACAGCTATGAGCAGTTCTTC. This codes for CASSADSYEQFF.

The chain combines TRBV27 with TRBJ2-2; TRBD2 is a possible D gene (5 bases). V was trimmed by 9 bases and J by 0 bases, leaving 14 bases between them. CDR1 MNHEY and CDR2 SMNVEV come from the germline V gene (reference sequence). This CDR3 comprises 15 residues. The CDR3 coding sequence is TGTGCCAGTTGGAGGACTGGTTCGAACACCGGGGAGCTGTTTTTT. This codes for CASWRTGSNTGELFF.

The V gene is TRBV6-2 or TRBV6-3, the J gene TRBJ2-7; a weak D match, TRBD1 (5 bases). CDR1 and CDR2 (germline): MNHEY, SVGEGT. This CDR3 comprises 16 residues. V was pared by 6 bases and J by 2 bases, with 20 bases between. In DNA, the CDR3 is TGTGCCAGCAGCAGACATACAGGACGCACGACCTACGAGCAGTACTTC. Translating gives CASSRHTGRTTYEQYF.

V and J are TRBV6-6 and TRBJ2-7; D is undetermined. The CDR3 contains 14 residues. V was pared by 2 bases and J by 2 bases, with 10 bases between. Germline V gene lookup returns CDR1 MNHNY and CDR2 SVGAGI (reference sequence). The CDR3 region has the DNA TGTGCCAGCAGTTACCGTGGCAGAACCTACGAGCAGTACTTC. It codes for CASSYRGRTYEQYF.

The chain has TRBV29-1 and TRBJ2-1; 7 bases align to TRBD2. V lost 2 bases, J lost 3 bases, and 7 bases stayed unmatched. The CDR3 sequence is 15 residues long. Germline assignment: CDR1 SQVTM and CDR2 ANQGSEA. The CDR3 loop reads CSVELAGDRYNEQFF. CDR3 nucleotides: TGCAGCGTTGAACTGGCGGGGGACCGCTACAATGAGCAGTTCTTC.